This TCR beta chain comes out of a study of T cell clonotyping in hematopoietic cell transplantation. Overall study findings and caveats: Without cell sorting, CD4 versus CD8 contributions remain unresolved. At the given depth, recipient repertoires were over 97% de novo clonotypes. After transplant, recipient diversity fell while pathologically expanded clonotypes grew through day 180. Higher Inverse Simpson Index values in graft donor and pretransplant recipient predicted broader posttransplant TCR diversity.

This CDR3 is built from 15 residues. Germline V gives CDR1 LNHDA, CDR2 SQIVND (reference sequence). Profiling relied on immunoSEQ multiplex PCR, and the TCRdb table lists in-frame clones only, not all of them. Of 15,000 to 20,000 clones listed, around 80% are singletons. Regarding this clone: The antigen is unknown. At one end the junction does not follow the germline gene, possibly because of a read error.

This chain connects TRBV19 to TRBJ1-1; the D gene is possibly TRBD1 (5 bases). The specimen was peripheral blood mononuclear cells. The TCR sequence derives from a man aged 55 to 70 in good health. Some clones in this sample may be carry-over from other donors' samples. CDR3 region: CAGSPTPGGSTEAFF. CDR3 nucleotides: TGTGCCGGTAGTCCAACACCGGGGGGTAGCACTGAAGCTTTCTTT.